What follows are 7 T cell receptor beta chains derived from one specimen sequenced in a study of CD8+ T cells in alopecia areata. The treatment: oral pan-JAK inhibitor, 5-10 mg twice daily. RNA extraction was followed by reverse transcription into cDNA, which acted as the sequencing template. The table came from immunoSEQ multiplex PCR; TCRdb's copy has only in-frame clones and leaves some out. The sample records over 95,000 clones, 50% to 75% being singletons. Sample: CD8+ T cells sorted from blood, taken at week 4, from a patient treated with tofacitinib. All receptors come from a human donor with alopecia areata.

There are a few counts of this clone. This chain connects TRBV29-1 to TRBJ1-1, with D unresolved. Trimming removed 6 bases from V and 7 bases from J, with 15 bases in between. The CDR3 is made up of 12 amino acids. The V gene's germline CDR1 is SQVTM and CDR2 ANQGSEA. The CDR3 here is CSVGYKGNEAFF. CDR3 coding DNA: TGCAGCGTGGGATACAAAGGGAATGAAGCTTTCTTT.

This clone has just a few counts. This chain uses TRBV25-1 with TRBJ1-1; D is uncertain. Germline V lookup: CDR1 MGHDK, CDR2 SYGVNS. The CDR3 runs to 15 residues. V was clipped by 1 base and J by 4 bases, with 13 bases between them. Here the CDR3 reads CASSELGGSATEAFF. The CDR3 nucleotides read TGTGCCAGCAGTGAATTAGGCGGTTCAGCCACTGAAGCTTTCTTT.

The CDR3 sequence: CASSPPESNQPQHF. In DNA form, the CDR3 reads TGTGCCAGCAGCCCTCCGGAGAGCAATCAGCCCCAGCATTTT. The chain is built from TRBV7-2 and TRBJ1-5; unclear D gene. CDR1 and CDR2 from the germline V gene are SGHTA and FQGNSA. V gave up 5 bases and J gave up 1 base, with 9 bases separating them. CDR3 length: 14 amino acids.

The V gene is TRBV27, the J gene TRBJ2-7, with 13 bases fitting TRBD2. After removal of 6 bases from V and 3 bases from J, the junction contained 14 bases not matched to a gene. This CDR3 contains 18 residues. Germline V gene sequence: CDR1 MNHEY, CDR2 SMNVEV (reference sequence). DNA for the CDR3: TGTGCCAGCAGGGTCACAGGGGGGGGGACTAGCGGGAACTACGAGCAGTACTTC. Its protein is CASRVTGGGTSGNYEQYF.

V usage is TRBV29-1 and J usage is TRBJ2-7; D perhaps matches TRBD2 (5 bases). V was trimmed by 7 bases and J by 0 bases, leaving 13 bases between them. Germline CDR1 is SQVTM and CDR2 is ANQGSEA. CDR3 length: 13 residues. CDR3 region: CSALAGISYEQYF. Here the CDR3 DNA reads TGCAGCGCCTTAGCCGGGATCTCCTACGAGCAGTACTTC.

This chain links TRBV4-1 with TRBJ2-5; D may be TRBD1 (5 bases). The germline gives CDR1 MGHRA, CDR2 YSYEKL. This CDR3 has 16 amino acids. The germline V and J ends were trimmed by 0 bases and 0 bases, with 11 bases remaining between them. The CDR3 spells CASSQDPTGNQETQYF. In nucleotides, the CDR3 is TGCGCCAGCAGCCAAGATCCCACAGGCAACCAAGAGACCCAGTACTTC.

The CDR3 sequence is CSVRGTSGFGPEQYF. The CDR3 nucleotides are TGCAGCGTTCGTGGGACTAGCGGGTTTGGACCCGAGCAGTACTTC. This rearrangement joins TRBV29-1 to TRBJ2-7, with 12 bases fitting TRBD2. The germline gives CDR1 SQVTM, CDR2 ANQGSEA. This CDR3 has 15 residues. Unmatched junction bases numbered 11, after V lost 5 bases and J lost 6 bases.